This TCR beta chain was retrieved from a study of control samples from healthy donors and cancer patients (dated by TCRdb to 2018 to 2020). CDR1 and CDR2 (MNHEY, SVGAGI) derive from the germline V gene. The trim is 6 bases for V and 4 bases for J, with a gap of 12 bases between the germline ends. The CDR3 has 13 amino acids, counting the end cysteine and phenylalanine. Just the 39-base CDR3 DNA is kept, in frame starting at base 1. Library prep was done by the immunoSEQ multiplex PCR assay. Here the immuneACCESS table is served through TCRdb, limited to in-frame sequences with V and J called. Missing clones are a known gap in these copies; in checked studies unresolved V genes cover under half, and the rest lacks a known reason. The sample records 180,000 or so clones, about 94% of which are singletons. The ten top clones hold over 3.5% of the sample. As regards this clone: What this receptor recognizes is not known. Per-base qualities were not stored, and no clone one base away is much larger.

The sample comprised blood. This receptor was identified in a woman aged 60-70 years in good health. The sequence joins TRBV6-5 to TRBJ2-5, with TRBD1 tentatively as D gene (5 bases match). The CDR3 sequence is CASSQGPRETQYF. DNA sequence: TGTGCCAGCAGCCAGGGCCCCCGAGAGACCCAGTACTTC.